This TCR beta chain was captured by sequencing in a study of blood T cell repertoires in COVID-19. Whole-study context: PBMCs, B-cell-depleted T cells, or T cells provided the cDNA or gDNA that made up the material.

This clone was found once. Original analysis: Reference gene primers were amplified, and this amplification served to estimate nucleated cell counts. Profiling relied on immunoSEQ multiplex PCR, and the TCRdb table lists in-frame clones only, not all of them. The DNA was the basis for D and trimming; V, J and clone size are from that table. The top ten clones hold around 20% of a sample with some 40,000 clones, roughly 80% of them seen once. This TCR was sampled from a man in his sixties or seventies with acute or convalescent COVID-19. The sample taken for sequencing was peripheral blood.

The DNA of the CDR3 is TGTGCCAGCAGGGGCTCAGGGGCCAACGTCCTGACTTTC. Its translation is CASRGSGANVLTF. The chain recombines TRBV28 with TRBJ2-6; D remains ambiguous. The CDR3 spans 13 residues. Germline CDR1 MDHEN, CDR2 SYDVKM. With 6 bases removed from V and 4 bases from J, the gap between germline ends came to 7 bases.